The clone carrying this T cell receptor (beta chain) was seen once. In the authors' methods: Estimates of nucleated cell counts were drawn from the amplification of reference gene primers. The assay was immunoSEQ multiplex PCR, and TCRdb's table has in-frame clones only and misses some. The DNA gave D and trimming, while V, J and clone size come from that table. There are about 75,000 clones in the sample; approximately 90% occur only once, and 6% to 7% lies in the top ten. This specimen belongs to a study of blood T cell repertoires in COVID-19. The CDR3 spans 14 residues. Germline CDR1 MNHEY, CDR2 SMNVEV (reference sequence). V lost 5 bases, J lost 9 bases, and 12 bases stayed unmatched.

This sequence joins TRBV27 and TRBJ1-1; the match to TRBD1 covers 7 bases. The sample consisted of peripheral blood. This clonotype originated in a woman between 45 and 60 years old with acute or convalescent COVID-19. CDR3 loop: CASSDRIQGYKAFF. The CDR3 nucleotides read TGTGCCAGCAGTGACCGAATACAGGGGTATAAAGCTTTCTTT.